The 27 T cell receptor beta chains reported below all come from one sample, sequenced in a study of identical twins. TCRdb called the 5' RACE reads again in MiXCR, with one record for every CDR3 protein. The data contain fewer than 250,000 distinct CDR3 sequences, around 9.6% of them singletons. Material: memory (CD45RO+) T cells sorted from blood. The receptor source for this set is a woman younger than 30 in good health.

This clonotype was detected many times. J is TRBJ1-6 and V is TRBV12-3 or TRBV12-4; possibly TRBD1 for D (5 bases). V was pared by 8 bases and J by 4 bases, with 9 bases between. The CDR3 sequence is 13 residues long. CDR3 nucleotide sequence: TGTGCCAGCGGGGGAGATTATAATTCACCCCTCCACTTT. Translating it yields CASGGDYNSPLHF.

This clonotype turned up a few times. The V call is TRBV7-2, the J call TRBJ2-1, with D hard to call. This CDR3 is built from 16 residues. Trimming stripped 1 base from V and 0 bases from J, with 10 bases between. Germline CDR1 reads SGHTA; CDR2 reads FQGNSA. In nucleotides, the CDR3 is TGTGCCAGCAGCTTAGTTCCCGAGAGCTCCTACAATGAGCAGTTCTTC. It specifies CASSLVPESSYNEQFF.

As to this clonotype: One end of the junction does not line up with germline, which may come from a read error. V gene TRBV4-3 combines with J gene TRBJ1-1, with no clear D. The CDR3 length is 15 residues. Germline CDR1 LGHNA, CDR2 YSLEER. CDR3 DNA sequence: TGCGCCAGCGGCCAAGAGGGCAGAATGAACACTGAAGCTTTCTTT. Its translation: CASGQEGRMNTEAFF.

V is TRBV12-5 and J is TRBJ1-2; D gene ambiguous. There are 11 residues in the CDR3. Germline CDR1 is LGHNT and CDR2 is FRNRAP. V shed 6 bases and J shed 2 bases, with 4 bases lying between them. CDR3 sequence reads: CASGVNYGYTF. CDR3 DNA sequence: TGTGCTAGTGGCGTAAACTATGGCTACACCTTC.

The chain combines TRBV4-3 with TRBJ2-5, with 12 bases aligning to TRBD2. Germline CDR1 LGHNA, CDR2 YSLEER. The J segment lost 5 bases and the V segment lost 4 bases, leaving 8 bases of the junction unmatched. The CDR3 sequence is 16 residues long. CDR3 bases: TGCGCCAGCAGCCCCCGGACTAGCGGGATGGCGGAGACCCAGTACTTC. Amino acids: CASSPRTSGMAETQYF.

This clonotype was counted at least ten times. CDR3 DNA: TGTGCCAGCAGTGACGAGCGAAACGAGCAGTTCTTC. Protein sequence: CASSDERNEQFF. The V and J genes are TRBV2 and TRBJ2-1; D call uncertain. Germline-derived CDR1 and CDR2 are SNHLY and FYNNEI. The germline V and J ends were trimmed by 3 bases and 10 bases, with 10 bases remaining between them. The CDR3 runs to 12 residues.

This clonotype has at least ten counts. The gene calls are TRBV12-3 or TRBV12-4 and TRBJ1-5; D possibly corresponds to TRBD1 (6 bases). V was cut by 5 bases and J by 1 base, with 15 bases left in between. The length of the CDR3 is 16 residues. CDR3 nucleotides: TGTGCCAGCAGTCAGGGGAGGTACGAGAGCAATCAGCCCCAGCATTTT. It encodes CASSQGRYESNQPQHF.

The V gene is TRBV9, the J gene TRBJ1-2; 7 bases are shared with TRBD1. Trimming took 6 bases from V and 7 from J; bases not matched to a gene: 9. CDR3 length: 13 amino acids. Germline loops: CDR1 SGDLS, CDR2 YYNGEE. CDR3 in DNA: TGTGCCAGCAATCGACAGGGAAGTGCTGGCTACACCTTC. Translation gives CASNRQGSAGYTF.

The gene calls are TRBV7-2 and TRBJ2-6, with unresolved D. Trimming removed 4 bases at V and 4 bases at J, with 11 bases between. CDR1 and CDR2 from the germline V gene are SGHTA and FQGNSA. This CDR3 spans 15 amino acids. As DNA, the CDR3 is TGTGCCAGCAGCTATTTCCCAAGGGGGGCCAACGTCCTGACTTTC. This sequence encodes CASSYFPRGANVLTF.

This clonotype was observed a handful of times. The CDR3: CASSLGTSAWAFF. The CDR3 coding sequence is TGTGCCAGCAGCTTAGGGACATCTGCCTGGGCTTTCTTT. This chain joins TRBV7-9 and TRBJ1-1; D is perhaps TRBD1 (5 bases). V was pared by 1 base and J by 11 bases, with 14 bases between. CDR1 is SEHNR and CDR2 is FQNEAQ in the germline V gene (reference sequence). The CDR3 extends over 13 amino acids. The full variable domain, completed using reference TRBV7-9 and TRBJ1-1, is DTGVSQNPRHKITKRGQNVTFRCDPISEHNRLYWYRQTLGQGPEFLTYFQNEAQLEKSRLLSDRFSAERPKGSFSTLEIQRTEQGDSAMYLCASSLGTSAWAFFGQGTRLTVV.

The genes are TRBV5-1 and TRBJ2-7; TRBD1 might be the D (6 bases). CDR1 and CDR2 (germline): SGHRS, YFSETQ. This CDR3 comprises 15 residues. V was pared by 4 bases and J by 0 bases, with 14 bases between. The CDR3 DNA is TGCGCCAGCAGCCCCGGACAGAGTTACTCCTACGAGCAGTACTTC. It translates to CASSPGQSYSYEQYF.

This clonotype appeared a few times. The chain is built from TRBV27 and TRBJ1-2, with D perhaps TRBD1 (5 bases). Germline-derived CDR1 and CDR2 are MNHEY and SMNVEV (reference sequence). The CDR3 sequence is 14 residues long. Trimming pared 6 bases from V and 8 bases from J, leaving 19 bases between. For the CDR3, the DNA is TGTGCCAGCAGCTGGACGGGGGACCTCAGGGGCTACACCTTC. Amino acid sequence: CASSWTGDLRGYTF.

This sequence joins TRBV9 and TRBJ1-1, with D tentatively TRBD1 (5 bases). Trimming removed 4 bases from V and 3 bases from J, with 16 bases in between. Germline loops: CDR1 SGDLS, CDR2 YYNGEE. There are 15 residues in the CDR3. The chain's CDR3 is CASSPRDLWDTEAFF. The CDR3 DNA follows: TGTGCCAGCAGCCCCCGGGACCTTTGGGACACTGAAGCTTTCTTT.

This clonotype has only a few counts. The V gene is TRBV7-2, the J gene TRBJ1-1; TRBD1 matches 10 bases. Unmatched junction bases numbered 3, after V lost 5 bases and J lost 0 bases. Germline V lookup: CDR1 SGHTA, CDR2 FQGNSA. The length of the CDR3 is 15 residues. CDR3 sequence (DNA): TGTGCCAGCAGCCCCGGACAGGGGGTGAACACTGAAGCTTTCTTT. Protein sequence: CASSPGQGVNTEAFF.

This clonotype was found many times. This rearrangement joins TRBV10-3 to TRBJ2-7, with 11 bases that match TRBD2. Looked up from germline, CDR1 is ENHRY and CDR2 is SYGVKD. The CDR3 has 16 amino acids. Trimming took 6 bases from V and 1 from J; bases not matched to a gene: 8. The chain's CDR3 is CAISPTSGNRSYEQYF. The CDR3, as DNA: TGTGCCATCAGCCCGACTAGCGGGAATCGATCCTACGAGCAGTACTTC.

This clonotype has a handful of counts. The chain employs TRBV4-2 and TRBJ2-5, with TRBD2 matching over 10 bases. This CDR3 has 18 residues. V dropped 4 bases and J dropped 5; count of bases not matched to a gene: 16. Germline values: CDR1 LGHNA, CDR2 YNFKEQ. CDR3 protein: CASSPERVSGGAVETQYF. The CDR3 region has the DNA TGTGCCAGCAGCCCGGAGCGGGTCAGCGGGGGGGCCGTTGAGACCCAGTACTTC.

As for this clonotype: Being one base from a much bigger clone, this may be a read error. This is likely a read error, given that the CDR3 carries no conserved phenylalanine or tryptophan at its end. Because the CDR3's place on the DNA is in doubt, the DNA is left out and the CDR3 is given as listed by TCRdb. The rearrangement joins TRBV7-9 to TRBJ2-7; TRBD1 reflects the table's D call only, with no check against the DNA. A total of 13 residues make up the CDR3, ends included. The germline gives CDR1 SEHNR, CDR2 FQNEAQ (reference sequence). CDR3 in amino acids: CASSLSTSQGVRI.

This clonotype was counted at least ten times. The chain employs TRBV5-4 and TRBJ2-2; possible D gene TRBD1, 6 bases. The CDR3 has 16 residues. Germline loops: CDR1 SGHNT, CDR2 YYREEE (reference sequence). The V gene lost 3 bases and the J gene lost 7 bases, with 19 bases spanning the gap. The CDR3 coding sequence is TGTGCCAGCAGCTCGATGGACAGACGTGTAGGCGGGGAGCTGTTTTTT. Translation gives CASSSMDRRVGGELFF.

This clonotype has more than one count but fewer than ten. The chain has TRBV9 and TRBJ2-1; no definite D call. V lost 0 bases, J lost 8 bases, and 6 bases lay in between. CDR1 is SGDLS and CDR2 is YYNGEE in the germline V gene. The CDR3 has 12 amino acids. Here the CDR3 reads CASSVAGDEQFF. The DNA of the CDR3 is TGTGCCAGCAGCGTAGCGGGCGATGAGCAGTTCTTC.

Only a few counts were recorded for this clonotype. The rearrangement links TRBV3-1 to TRBJ2-7; 10 nucleotides match TRBD1. The CDR3 spans 15 residues. V lost 1 base and J lost 3; bases outside the gene matches: 3. In germline, CDR1 is LGHDT, CDR2 YNNKEL (reference sequence). The CDR3 nucleotides read TGTGCCAGCAGCCAAGTCGGGACAGGGGTCTACGAGCAGTACTTC. Amino acid sequence: CASSQVGTGVYEQYF.

The gene calls are TRBV5-1 and TRBJ1-1; D unresolved. The CDR3 runs 18 residues. CDR1 SGHRS and CDR2 YFSETQ come from the germline V gene. The V end was cut by 4 bases, the J end by 0 bases, with 22 bases between. The chain's CDR3 is CASSLRAGSEPMNTEAFF. The CDR3 nucleotides are TGCGCCAGCAGCCTCCGGGCAGGCTCAGAACCGATGAACACTGAAGCTTTCTTT.

This clonotype was detected many times. One end of the junction varies from germline; a read error may be responsible. The V and J genes are TRBV7-7 and TRBJ2-2; possible D gene TRBD1, 6 bases. Germline CDR1 reads SSHAT; CDR2 reads FNYEAQ (reference sequence). The CDR3 sequence is 14 residues long. CDR3 DNA: TGTGCTAGCAGCCCGACAGGCCGGACCGGGGAGCTGTTTTTT. Translation: CASSPTGRTGELFF.

The chain joins TRBV20-1 to TRBJ1-1, with a possible D match to TRBD1 (6 bases). Germline CDR1 reads DFQATT; CDR2 reads SNEGSKA (reference sequence). V lost 3 bases, J lost 1 base, and 9 bases lay in between. This CDR3 comprises 13 residues. The chain's CDR3 is CSAREGGNTEAFF. DNA for the CDR3: TGCAGTGCTAGGGAGGGGGGGAACACTGAAGCTTTCTTT.

This clonotype appeared a single time. The CDR3 nucleotides read TGTGCCAGCGGGCATGCAGATACGCAGTATTTT. Its protein is CASGHADTQYF. The J gene is TRBJ2-3, the V gene TRBV7-6; unclear D gene. This CDR3 has 11 residues. V dropped 8 bases and J dropped 4 bases, with 7 bases sitting between them. Germline CDR1 SGHVS, CDR2 FNYEAQ.

This clonotype was recorded once. The rearrangement joins TRBV9 to TRBJ2-1; 12 bases are a match to TRBD2. Trimming cost V 4 bases and J 1 base; bases outside gene matches: 9. The CDR3 has 18 residues. Germline CDR1 and CDR2: SGDLS and YYNGEE. The CDR3 DNA is TGTGCCAGCAGCAAACTAGCGGGGGGCCCCAGGTCCTACAATGAGCAGTTCTTC. This gives the protein CASSKLAGGPRSYNEQFF.

This clonotype was seen ten or more times. CDR3 DNA: TGCGCCAGCAGCTTGGCCGCTGAGCTAGCGGGAACCCAGTACTTC. Amino acid sequence: CASSLAAELAGTQYF. This chain links TRBV5-1 with TRBJ2-5, with 9 bases fitting TRBD2. The CDR3 has 15 residues. Germline V gene sequence: CDR1 SGHRS, CDR2 YFSETQ. V dropped 0 bases and J dropped 8; count of bases not matched to a gene: 8.

This clonotype was found many times. The rearrangement joins TRBV5-1 to TRBJ1-6, with D unresolved. The V end lost 2 bases, the J end lost 7 bases, and 16 bases lay between the germline ends. The CDR3 runs to 16 residues. Per the germline V gene, CDR1 is SGHRS and CDR2 is YFSETQ. In nucleotides, the CDR3 is TGCGCCAGCAGCTTCAACACGGGCGGCAGAAATTCACCCCTCCACTTT. It encodes CASSFNTGGRNSPLHF. The whole variable domain, remainder taken from reference TRBV5-1 and TRBJ1-6, is KAGVTQTPRYLIKTRGQQVTLSCSPISGHRSVSWYQQTPGQGLQFLFEYFSETQRNKGNFPGRFSGRQFSNSRSEMNVSTLELGDSALYLCASSFNTGGRNSPLHFGNGTRLTVT.